This TCR beta chain is from a study of shared clonotypes between healthy human individuals. Study-level information: Aged 18 to 49, the donors were two women and a few men.

The assay was immunoSEQ multiplex PCR, and TCRdb's table has in-frame clones only and misses some. The sample includes about 2.3 million clones, roughly 93% of them seen just once. The study drew all its donors from Caucasian adults living in Nashville, Tennessee. This CDR3 contains 13 residues. CDR1 SEHNR and CDR2 FQNEAQ come from the germline V gene (reference sequence). Between the trimmed V and J ends, which lost 6 bases and 6 bases, there was a span of 14 bases. The sequence was obtained from a man aged 18 to 35 in good health. Some clones in this sample may be carry-over from other donors' samples. The sequenced material came from naive CD4+ T cells from PBMCs. The subset was: CD45RA+ positively selected. This chain connects TRBV7-9 to TRBJ1-1, with D perhaps TRBD1 (6 bases). CDR3 bases: TGTGCCAGCAGACACGGCCAGGGGCCTGAAGCTTTCTTT. Protein sequence: CASRHGQGPEAFF. The whole variable domain, remainder taken from reference TRBV7-9 and TRBJ1-1, is DTGVSQNPRHKITKRGQNVTFRCDPISEHNRLYWYRQTLGQGPEFLTYFQNEAQLEKSRLLSDRFSAERPKGSFSTLEIQRTEQGDSAMYLCASRHGQGPEAFFGQGTRLTVV.